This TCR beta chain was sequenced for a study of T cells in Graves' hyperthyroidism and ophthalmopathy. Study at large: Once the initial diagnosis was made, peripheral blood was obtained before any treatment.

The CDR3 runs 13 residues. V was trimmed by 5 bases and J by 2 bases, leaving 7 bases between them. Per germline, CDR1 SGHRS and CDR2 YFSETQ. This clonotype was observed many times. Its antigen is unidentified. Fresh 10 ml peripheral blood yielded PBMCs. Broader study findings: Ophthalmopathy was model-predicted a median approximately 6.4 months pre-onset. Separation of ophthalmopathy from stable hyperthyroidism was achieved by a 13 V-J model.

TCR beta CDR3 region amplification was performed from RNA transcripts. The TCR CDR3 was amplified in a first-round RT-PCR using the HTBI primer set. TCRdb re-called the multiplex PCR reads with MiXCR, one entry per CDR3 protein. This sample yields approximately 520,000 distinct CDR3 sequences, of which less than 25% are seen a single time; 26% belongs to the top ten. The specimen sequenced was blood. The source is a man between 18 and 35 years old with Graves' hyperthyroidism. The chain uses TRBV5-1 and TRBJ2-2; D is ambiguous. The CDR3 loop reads CASRDGNTGELFF. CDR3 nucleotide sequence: TGCGCCAGCAGAGACGGAAACACCGGGGAGCTGTTTTTT.